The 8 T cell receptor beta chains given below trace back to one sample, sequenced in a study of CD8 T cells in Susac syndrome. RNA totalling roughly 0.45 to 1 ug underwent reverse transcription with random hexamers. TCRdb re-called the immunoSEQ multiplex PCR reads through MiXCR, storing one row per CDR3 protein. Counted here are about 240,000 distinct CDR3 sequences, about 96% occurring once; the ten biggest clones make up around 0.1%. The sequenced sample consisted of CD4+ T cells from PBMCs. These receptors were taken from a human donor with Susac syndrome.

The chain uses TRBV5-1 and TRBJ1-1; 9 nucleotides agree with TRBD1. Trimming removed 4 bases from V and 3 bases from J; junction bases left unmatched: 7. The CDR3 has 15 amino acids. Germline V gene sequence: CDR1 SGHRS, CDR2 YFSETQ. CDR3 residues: CASSQWGTGYTEAFF. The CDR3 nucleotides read TGCGCCAGCAGCCAATGGGGGACAGGGTACACTGAAGCTTTCTTT.

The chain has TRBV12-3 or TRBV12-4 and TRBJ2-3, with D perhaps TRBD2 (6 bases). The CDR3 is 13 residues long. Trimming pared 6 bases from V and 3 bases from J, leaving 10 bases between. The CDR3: CASREGGTDTQYF. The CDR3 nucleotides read TGTGCCAGCAGGGAGGGAGGTACAGATACGCAGTATTTT.

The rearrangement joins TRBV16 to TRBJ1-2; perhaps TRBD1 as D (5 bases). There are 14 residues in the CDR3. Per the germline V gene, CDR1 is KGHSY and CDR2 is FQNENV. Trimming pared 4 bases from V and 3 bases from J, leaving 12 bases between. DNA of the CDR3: TGTGCCAGCAGCCCCCTCGAGGGGCACTATGGCTACACCTTC. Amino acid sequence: CASSPLEGHYGYTF.

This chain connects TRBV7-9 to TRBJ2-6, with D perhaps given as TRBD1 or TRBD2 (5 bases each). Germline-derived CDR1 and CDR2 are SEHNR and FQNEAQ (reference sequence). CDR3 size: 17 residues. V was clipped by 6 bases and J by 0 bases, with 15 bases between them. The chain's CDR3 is CASSGGVVDSGANVLTF. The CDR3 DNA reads TGTGCCAGCAGTGGGGGTGTCGTGGACTCTGGGGCCAACGTCCTGACTTTC.

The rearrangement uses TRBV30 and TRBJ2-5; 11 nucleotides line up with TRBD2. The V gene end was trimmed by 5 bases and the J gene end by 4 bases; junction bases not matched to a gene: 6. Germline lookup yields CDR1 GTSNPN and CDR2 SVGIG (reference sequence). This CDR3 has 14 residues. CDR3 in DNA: TGTGCCTGGGGAGGGCTAGCGGGAGGAGAGACCCAGTACTTC. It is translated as CAWGGLAGGETQYF.

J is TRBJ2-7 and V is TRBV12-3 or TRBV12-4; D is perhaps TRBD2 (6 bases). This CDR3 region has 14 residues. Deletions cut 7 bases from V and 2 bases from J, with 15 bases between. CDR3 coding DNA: TGTGCCAGCACTCCGGGGGAGCTTCCCTACGAGCAGTACTTC. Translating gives CASTPGELPYEQYF.

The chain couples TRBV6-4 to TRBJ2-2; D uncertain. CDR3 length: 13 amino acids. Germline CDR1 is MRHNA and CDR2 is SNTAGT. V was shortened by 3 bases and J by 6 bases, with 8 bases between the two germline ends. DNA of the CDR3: TGTGCCAGCAGTGATTCGGCCTCCGGGGAGCTGTTTTTT. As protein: CASSDSASGELFF.

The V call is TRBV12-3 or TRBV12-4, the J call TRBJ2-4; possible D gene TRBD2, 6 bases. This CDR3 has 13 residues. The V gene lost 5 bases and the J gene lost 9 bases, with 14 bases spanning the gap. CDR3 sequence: CASSPPGVGIQYF. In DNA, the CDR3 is TGTGCCAGCAGTCCCCCGGGGGTGGGCATTCAGTACTTC.